Reported below is one T cell receptor (beta chain). This may be a read error: a much more frequent sequence differs by one nucleotide. Other DNA sequences within the sample encode an identical CDR3. The data are from a study of metastatic and nonmetastatic thyroid tumors. TCRdb reprocessed the PCR reads using MiXCR. Among 100,000 or so clones listed, just under 15% were seen once. Patients underwent thyroid surgery, and none had received any treatment before it. This CDR3 is built from 16 residues. Per germline, CDR1 SGHRS and CDR2 YFSETQ. V was clipped by 0 bases and J by 4 bases; unmatched bases: 5. This chain connects TRBV5-1 to TRBJ2-5; TRBD2 matches 11 bases. The source is a female donor with papillary thyroid cancer or a benign thyroid nodule (not recorded which). Some clones in this sample may be carry-over from other donors' samples. Sequencing used blood. The CDR3 sequence is CASSLAPLAGGETQYF. The CDR3 coding sequence is TGCGCCAGCAGCTTGGCGCCTCTAGCGGGGGGAGAGACCCAGTACTTC. The full variable domain, with the rest looked up from reference TRBV5-1 and TRBJ2-5, is KAGVTQTPRYLIKTRGQQVTLSCSPISGHRSVSWYQQTPGQGLQFLFEYFSETQRNKGNFPGRFSGRQFSNSRSEMNVSTLELGDSALYLCASSLAPLAGGETQYFGPGTRLLVL.